What follows describes a single T cell receptor (beta chain). This specimen belongs to a study of cytomegalovirus exposure and HLA in healthy donors. Germline assignment: CDR1 SEHNR and CDR2 FQNEAQ (reference sequence). Trimming at V came to 5 bases and at J to 3 bases, leaving 9 bases not matched to a gene. This CDR3 is 16 amino acids long. Profiled with immunoSEQ multiplex PCR; TCRdb holds only in-frame clones, not every one. The sample consists of 120,000 or so clones, about nine tenths of them appearing once. This TCR derives from a man in his late teens or twenties in good health and CMV-seropositive. Sequenced sample: PBMCs. The rearrangement uses TRBV7-9 and TRBJ2-1; 8 positions agree with TRBD2. The CDR3 DNA reads TGTGCCAGCAGCCCACACAGCGGGGGAGGCTACAATGAGCAGTTCTTC. As protein: CASSPHSGGGYNEQFF.